The 24 T cell receptor beta chains listed next were all sequenced from one sample in a study of T-cell reconstitution after alpha-beta-depleted transplantation in children. During its preparation, the TCRbeta library received unique molecular identifiers. TCRdb itself ran the PCR reads through MiXCR, one entry per CDR3 protein. The sample yields 55,000 to 85,000 distinct CDR3 sequences, 11% seen once. Here the sequenced sample was PBMCs, taken before TCRalphabeta/CD19-depleted stem cell transplant. These receptors came from a boy under 18 with acute myeloid leukemia, due to receive a stem cell transplant.

This clonotype was picked up many times. The chain combines TRBV12-3 or TRBV12-4 with TRBJ2-2, with 7 bases fitting TRBD2. Unmatched junction bases numbered 6, after V lost 2 bases and J lost 3 bases. This CDR3 comprises 16 residues. The CDR3 protein is CASSLTSSGYTGELFF. CDR3 nucleotides: TGTGCCAGCAGTTTAACTTCTAGCGGTTACACCGGGGAGCTGTTTTTT.

This clonotype has ten or more counts. This chain connects TRBV29-1 to TRBJ2-2; the match to TRBD2 covers 13 bases. The CDR3 runs 13 residues. CDR1 and CDR2 (germline): SQVTM, ANQGSEA. The trim removed 6 bases at V and 13 bases at J, leaving 8 bases unmatched. The CDR3 nucleotides are TGCAGCGTGACTAGCGGGAGGACGGTCGGGCTGTTTTTT. Its protein product is CSVTSGRTVGLFF.

Of note for this clonotype: A read error is possible here, since a much larger clone lies one base away. The rearrangement links TRBV3-1 to TRBJ2-2, with TRBD1 matching 7 bases. The germline gives CDR1 LGHDT, CDR2 YNNKEL (reference sequence). This CDR3 is built from 17 residues. Trimming cost V 1 base and J 4 bases; bases outside gene matches: 9. Here the CDR3 reads CASSQGYRGGGTGELFF. As DNA, the CDR3 is TGTGCCAGCAGCCAAGGATACAGGGGTGGTGGCACCGGGGAGCTGTTTTTT.

This clonotype was recorded at least ten times. This rearrangement joins TRBV12-3 or TRBV12-4 to TRBJ2-1; 11 bases map to TRBD2. This CDR3 region has 17 residues. The J segment lost 2 bases and the V segment lost 5 bases, leaving 8 bases of the junction unmatched. The CDR3 loop reads CASSPAKTSGAYNEQFF. In DNA form, the CDR3 reads TGTGCCAGCAGTCCTGCTAAGACTAGCGGGGCCTACAATGAGCAGTTCTTC.

The V call is TRBV4-3, the J call TRBJ1-2; 12 bases fit TRBD1. The V segment lost 1 base and the J segment 6 bases; nucleotides outside the gene matches: 9. CDR3 length: 17 amino acids. Germline V lookup: CDR1 LGHNA, CDR2 YSLEER. The CDR3 DNA reads TGCGCCAGCAGCCAAGGAACCTCCGGGACAGGGGGCCATGGCTACACCTTC. It translates to CASSQGTSGTGGHGYTF.

This clonotype was detected many times. V and J are TRBV5-1 and TRBJ2-2; D might be TRBD1 (5 bases). Germline-derived CDR1 and CDR2 are SGHRS and YFSETQ. V shed 5 bases and J shed 2 bases, with 7 bases lying between them. This CDR3 comprises 13 residues. In nucleotides, the CDR3 is TGCGCCAGCAGTACAGGCAACACCGGGGAGCTGTTTTTT. It translates to CASSTGNTGELFF.

This clonotype came up many times. The chain joins TRBV12-3 or TRBV12-4 to TRBJ2-1; D might be TRBD1 or TRBD2, each matching 6 bases. This CDR3 has 14 amino acids. The V gene lost 0 bases and the J gene lost 6 bases, with 9 bases spanning the gap. The CDR3 coding sequence is TGTGCCAGCAGTTTAGCGGGGGGCTCCAATGAGCAGTTCTTC. Protein sequence: CASSLAGGSNEQFF.

This clonotype has ten or more counts. The V and J genes are TRBV25-1 and TRBJ2-2, with D unresolved. The V gene's germline CDR1 is MGHDK and CDR2 SYGVNS. V lost 3 bases, J lost 3 bases, and 14 bases lay in between. The CDR3 sequence is 16 residues long. The CDR3 region is CASSDPSKGDTGELFF. CDR3 bases: TGTGCCAGCAGTGACCCATCAAAGGGTGACACCGGGGAGCTGTTTTTT.

This clonotype was recorded at least ten times. The chain uses TRBV6-2 or TRBV6-3 and TRBJ2-7; TRBD2 might be the D (5 bases). The CDR3 spans 15 residues. Germline V gene lookup returns CDR1 MNHEY and CDR2 SVGEGT. The ends were cut back, 0 bases at V and 2 bases at J, with 11 bases in the middle. The CDR3 DNA is TGTGCCAGCAGTTACTCGGGAGAACTTACCTACGAGCAGTACTTC. This translates into CASSYSGELTYEQYF.

This clonotype was detected ten times or more. This chain links TRBV12-3 or TRBV12-4 with TRBJ2-5, with TRBD1 matching 7 bases. Unmatched junction bases numbered 9, after V lost 3 bases and J lost 5 bases. CDR3 length: 15 residues. The CDR3 protein is CASSFSQQGRETQYF. The CDR3 nucleotides read TGTGCCAGCAGTTTTAGTCAACAGGGGCGGGAGACCCAGTACTTC.

The table lists this clonotype with many counts. V usage is TRBV11-2 and J usage is TRBJ2-7; 8 nucleotides match TRBD1. V lost 1 base, J lost 5 bases, and 1 base stayed unmatched. From germline, CDR1 is SGHAT and CDR2 FQNNGV. CDR3 size: 13 residues. Here the CDR3 reads CASSLGDRHEQYV. CDR3 bases: TGTGCCAGCAGCTTAGGGGACAGGCACGAGCAGTACGTC.

This clonotype has ten or more counts. CDR3 DNA: TGTGCCAGTACGATGAATCAGCGGGCAGATACGCAGTATTTT. This sequence encodes CASTMNQRADTQYF. The chain is built from TRBV7-6 and TRBJ2-3; tentatively, D is TRBD2 (6 bases). Germline V gene sequence: CDR1 SGHVS, CDR2 FNYEAQ. The CDR3 has 14 amino acids. V gave up 9 bases and J gave up 4 bases, with 17 bases separating them.

This clonotype was counted between two and nine times. In DNA, the CDR3 is TGTGCCAGCAGCTTCCGCTCACTAGCGGGAGCCGGTGGCAATGAGCAGTTCTTC. Protein sequence: CASSFRSLAGAGGNEQFF. V and J are TRBV11-2 and TRBJ2-1; 11 bases match TRBD2. With V trimmed by 3 bases and J by 6 bases, 13 bases remained unmatched. The CDR3 has 18 residues. Germline V CDR1 and CDR2: SGHAT, FQNNGV.

This clonotype was recorded at least ten times. V usage is TRBV29-1 and J usage is TRBJ1-2, with no clear D. This CDR3 region has 12 residues. Between the trimmed V and J ends, which lost 3 bases and 3 bases, there was a span of 8 bases. Germline loops: CDR1 SQVTM, CDR2 ANQGSEA. The CDR3 loop reads CSVDPADYGYTF. In DNA, the CDR3 is TGCAGCGTTGATCCGGCGGACTATGGCTACACCTTC.

This clonotype has ten or more counts. The V and J genes are TRBV12-3 or TRBV12-4 and TRBJ1-1, with a tentative D call TRBD1 (5 bases). The CDR3 totals 13 residues. Trimming took 10 bases from V and 0 from J, leaving 12 bases between them. Here the CDR3 DNA reads TGTGCCATCACCAGGGCGGTGAACACTGAAGCTTTCTTT. This encodes CAITRAVNTEAFF.

This clonotype was counted ten times or more. The chain employs TRBV6-5 and TRBJ2-2; 7 bases match TRBD2. The CDR3 spans 16 residues. V lost 0 bases, J lost 7 bases, and 8 bases stayed unmatched. Germline CDR1 is MNHEY and CDR2 is SVGAGI. CDR3 protein: CASSYSPGGGVGELFF. CDR3 nucleotide sequence: TGTGCCAGCAGTTACTCCCCCGGCGGGGGAGTCGGGGAGCTGTTTTTT.

This clonotype was counted ten times or more. The V and J genes are TRBV20-1 and TRBJ2-3; perhaps TRBD1 as D (6 bases). The CDR3 is 13 residues long. Trimming pared 3 bases from V and 1 base from J, leaving 8 bases between. The germline V gene has CDR1 DFQATT and CDR2 SNEGSKA (reference sequence). The CDR3 is CSARGHRTDTQYF. The CDR3 coding sequence is TGCAGTGCTAGGGGACACCGCACAGATACGCAGTATTTT.

This clonotype has at least ten counts. This chain uses TRBV5-1 with TRBJ2-5; D gene uncertain. Germline values: CDR1 SGHRS, CDR2 YFSETQ. The ends were cut back, 0 bases at V and 4 bases at J, with 10 bases in the middle. The CDR3 contains 14 residues. The CDR3 loop is CASSLEAAIETQYF. The CDR3 nucleotides are TGCGCCAGCAGCTTGGAGGCCGCCATAGAGACCCAGTACTTC.

This clonotype showed up many times. The chain recombines TRBV5-1 with TRBJ1-6; D uncertain. CDR1 SGHRS and CDR2 YFSETQ come from the germline V gene. This CDR3 is 15 amino acids long. V lost 5 bases and J 6 bases, leaving 15 bases between the germline ends. The CDR3 region is CASRWGGSVNSPLHF. The CDR3 region has the DNA TGCGCCAGCAGATGGGGAGGTTCAGTTAATTCACCCCTCCACTTT.

This clonotype was seen ten or more times. The chain employs TRBV5-1 and TRBJ2-1; 9 positions match TRBD2. There are 15 residues in the CDR3. Unmatched junction bases numbered 5, after V lost 3 bases and J lost 4 bases. Germline assignment: CDR1 SGHRS and CDR2 YFSETQ. The chain's CDR3 is CASSYQRGDYNEQFF. The CDR3 bases are TGCGCCAGCAGCTACCAGCGGGGGGATTACAATGAGCAGTTCTTC.

This clonotype was recorded at least ten times. The rearrangement joins TRBV7-9 to TRBJ2-7; TRBD1 is a possible D gene (6 bases). V dropped 5 bases and J dropped 3 bases, with 14 bases sitting between them. This CDR3 region has 14 residues. Germline V gene data show CDR1 as SEHNR and CDR2 as FQNEAQ (reference sequence). The DNA of the CDR3 is TGTGCCAGCAGCCCAACAGGGTTGGACTACGAGCAGTACTTC. This encodes CASSPTGLDYEQYF.

This clonotype showed up many times. This chain joins TRBV27 and TRBJ2-1; 8 bases are shared with TRBD1. The ends lost 4 bases at V and 7 bases at J; junction bases unmatched: 9. Germline V gene lookup returns CDR1 MNHEY and CDR2 SMNVEV (reference sequence). This CDR3 comprises 15 residues. Here the CDR3 reads CASSSTGAPFNEQFF. CDR3 coding DNA: TGTGCCAGCAGTTCGACAGGGGCCCCATTTAATGAGCAGTTCTTC.

This clonotype was seen repeatedly, ten times or more. This chain connects TRBV2 to TRBJ2-7; 9 bases line up with TRBD2. Germline values: CDR1 SNHLY, CDR2 FYNNEI. V lost 8 bases to trimming and J lost 2 bases; unmatched junction nucleotides: 10. The CDR3 extends over 15 amino acids. The CDR3 nucleotides are TGTGCCAGCTCCGCCAGTCTAGCGGGGACCTACGAGCAGTACTTC. Protein: CASSASLAGTYEQYF.

This clonotype came up many times. The genes are TRBV14 and TRBJ1-1; a possible D gene is TRBD1 (5 bases). This CDR3 has 15 amino acids. Germline V gene data show CDR1 as SGHDN and CDR2 as FVKESK. Trimming cost V 3 bases and J 2 bases, with 13 bases left between them. CDR3 residues: CASSHLGLTNTEAFF. For the CDR3, the DNA is TGTGCCAGCAGCCACCTGGGACTGACCAACACTGAAGCTTTCTTT.